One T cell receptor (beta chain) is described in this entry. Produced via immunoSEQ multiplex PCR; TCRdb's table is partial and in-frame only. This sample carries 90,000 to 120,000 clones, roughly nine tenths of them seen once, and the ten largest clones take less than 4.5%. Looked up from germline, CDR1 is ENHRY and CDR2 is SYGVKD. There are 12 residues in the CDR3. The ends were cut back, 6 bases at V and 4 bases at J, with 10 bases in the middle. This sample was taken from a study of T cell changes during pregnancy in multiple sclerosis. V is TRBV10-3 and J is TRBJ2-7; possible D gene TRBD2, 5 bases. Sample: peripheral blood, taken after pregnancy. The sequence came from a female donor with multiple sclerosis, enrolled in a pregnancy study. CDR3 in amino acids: CAIRDSKYEQYF. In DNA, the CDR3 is TGTGCCATCAGGGACTCCAAGTACGAGCAGTACTTC.